This T cell receptor beta chain is from a study of blood T cell repertoires in COVID-19. This CDR3 is built from 14 residues. CDR1 and CDR2 from the germline V gene are SEHNR and FQNEAQ (reference sequence). V was pared by 6 bases and J by 3 bases, with 14 bases between. Only in-frame clones appear in the TCRdb table, and some are missing; sequencing was by immunoSEQ multiplex PCR. This table has 250,000 to 300,000 clones, under 90% appearing once. This chain joins TRBV7-9 and TRBJ1-1; TRBD1 is a possible D gene (5 bases). The receptor comes from a woman aged 40-49 years who had recovered from COVID-19. Sequencing was performed on PBMCs or T cells enriched from blood (not recorded which). The CDR3, as DNA: TGTGCCAGCAGTCTGTCAGGGTTCTACACTGAAGCTTTCTTT. It is translated as CASSLSGFYTEAFF. The variable domain in full, with the rest retrieved from reference TRBV7-9 and TRBJ1-1, is DTGVSQNPRHKITKRGQNVTFRCDPISEHNRLYWYRQTLGQGPEFLTYFQNEAQLEKSRLLSDRFSAERPKGSFSTLEIQRTEQGDSAMYLCASSLSGFYTEAFFGQGTRLTVV.